The rows below give T cell receptor beta chains drawn from one sample of a study of blood T cells in healthy people across ages. TCRdb fed the 5' RACE reads into MiXCR, producing one record per CDR3 protein. The table records 1.8 million or so distinct CDR3 sequences, about 39% of them present only once. Sequenced material: blood. The receptor set was obtained from a human donor in good health. CDR3s include the opening cysteine and the closing phenylalanine or tryptophan. The D gene is left open where the match is weak. The listing skips clone size in some rows; elsewhere it reads once, few, many or a size class.

j_call	v_call	clone_size	d_call	cdr3_aa	cdr3_nt
TRBJ2-7	TRBV25-1	.	.	CASSGINRDEQYF	TGTGCCAGCAGTGGAATCAACAGGGACGAGCAGTACTTC
TRBJ2-1	TRBV7-3	.	TRBD1	CARAGTGNNEKFF	TGTGCCAGGGCCGGGACAGGGAACAATGAGAAGTTCTTC
TRBJ1-2	TRBV12-3/TRBV12-4	.	TRBD1	CASSSPTGQANYGYTF	TGTGCCAGCAGTTCCCCGACAGGGCAAGCTAACTATGGCTACACCTTC
TRBJ1-4	TRBV5-5	.	.	CASSLLGNEKLFF	TGTGCCAGCAGCTTGCTGGGTAATGAAAAACTGTTTTTT
TRBJ1-2	TRBV20-1	.	TRBD1	CSARDGEGGAYYGYTF	TGCAGTGCTAGAGATGGAGAAGGGGGCGCATACTATGGCTACACCTTC
TRBJ2-3	TRBV7-2	.	.	CASSLCQGITDTQYF	TGTGCCAGCAGCTTATGTCAGGGGATCACAGATACGCAGTATTTT
TRBJ2-3	TRBV2	.	TRBD2	CASIGGFTDTQYF	TGTGCCAGCATCGGGGGGTTCACAGATACGCAGTATTTT
TRBJ1-1	TRBV3-1	few	.	CASSQGALEAFF	TGTGCCAGCAGCCAAGGGGCCCTTGAAGCTTTCTTT
TRBJ1-5	TRBV10-3	.	.	CAISGGPDQPQHF	TGTGCCATCAGCGGCGGGCCAGATCAGCCCCAGCATTTT
TRBJ2-7	TRBV7-2	.	TRBD1	CASSLWPTGGNEQYF	TGTGCCAGCAGCCTATGGCCGACAGGGGGAAACGAGCAGTACTTC
TRBJ1-2	TRBV9	.	TRBD1	CASSPLGQPFRDGYTF	TGTGCCAGCAGCCCCCTGGGACAGCCGTTCCGGGATGGCTACACCTTC
TRBJ2-7	TRBV6-5	many	TRBD1	CASSYEGQGTYEQYF	TGTGCCAGCAGTTACGAGGGACAGGGGACCTACGAGCAGTACTTC
TRBJ2-1	TRBV5-1	few	.	CASSLEGNTYNEQFF	TGCGCCAGCAGCTTGGAGGGAAATACCTACAATGAGCAGTTCTTC
TRBJ2-3	TRBV29-1	.	TRBD1	CSVFGQGPTDTQYF	TGCAGCGTTTTTGGACAGGGGCCCACAGATACGCAGTATTTT
TRBJ2-3	TRBV10-3	.	.	CAISELGGIDTQYF	TGTGCCATCAGTGAACTCGGGGGCATCGATACGCAGTATTTT
TRBJ1-2	TRBV10-3	.	.	CAINSPVGGYTF	TGTGCCATCAACAGCCCGGTGGGGGGCTACACCTTC
TRBJ2-5	TRBV20-1	few	TRBD2	CSASGSGRQETQYF	TGCAGTGCTAGTGGTAGCGGGAGGCAAGAGACCCAGTACTTC
TRBJ2-1	TRBV28	.	.	CASSLPHLDEQFF	TGTGCCAGCAGTTTACCCCACCTAGACGAGCAGTTCTTC
TRBJ2-7	TRBV10-3	few	.	CAISGADGTYEQYF	TGTGCCATCAGTGGGGCGGACGGAACCTACGAGCAGTACTTC
TRBJ1-5	TRBV12-3/TRBV12-4	.	.	CASSFSPVGTGDDQPQHF	TGTGCCAGCAGTTTCAGTCCCGTTGGCACAGGTGATGACCAGCCCCAGCATTTT
TRBJ1-2	TRBV14	.	.	CASSRGQHYGYIF	TGTGCCAGCAGCCGAGGACAGCACTATGGCTACATCTTC
TRBJ2-3	TRBV7-3	many	.	CASSSSDTQYF	TGTGCCAGCAGCTCCTCAGATACGCAGTATTTT
TRBJ1-2	TRBV7-2	few	TRBD1	CASSLRQGSNYGYTF	TGTGCCAGCAGCCTAAGACAGGGGAGTAACTATGGCTACACCTTC
TRBJ1-1	TRBV5-1	.	.	CASSLGTVRAEAFF	TGCGCCAGCAGCCTAGGGACGGTGAGGGCTGAAGCTTTCTTT
TRBJ2-7	TRBV13	few	.	CASSFGFTEQYF	TGTGCCAGCAGCTTTGGGTTCACCGAGCAGTACTTC
TRBJ2-5	TRBV29-1	.	.	CSVDGNRAIQETQYF	TGCAGCGTTGATGGGAACAGGGCGATCCAAGAGACCCAGTACTTC
TRBJ1-2	TRBV7-9	.	.	CASSLVQDAYGYTF	TGTGCCAGCAGCTTAGTACAGGATGCCTATGGCTACACCTTC
TRBJ1-4	TRBV6-2/TRBV6-3	.	TRBD1	CACTRDSLATNEKLFF	TGTGCCTGCACCCGGGACAGCCTTGCAACTAATGAAAAACTGTTTTTT
TRBJ2-3	TRBV7-9	few	TRBD2	CASSLGGLAGGSPTTDTQYF	TGTGCCAGCAGCTTAGGCGGACTAGCGGGGGGCAGCCCGACCACAGATACGCAGTATTTT
TRBJ1-1	TRBV29-1	.	.	CSVEGRASGNTEAFF	TGCAGCGTTGAAGGAAGGGCATCCGGGAACACTGAAGCTTTCTTT
TRBJ2-7	TRBV19	.	.	CASSTRQWSSYNEQYF	TGTGCCAGTAGTACCCGACAGTGGAGCTCCTACAATGAGCAGTACTTC
TRBJ1-3	TRBV7-9	.	.	CASSAFPGDLNTIYF	TGTGCCAGCAGCGCCTTCCCGGGGGATCTAAACACCATATATTTT
TRBJ2-7	TRBV12-3/TRBV12-4	.	TRBD2	CASRAGAGFDEQYF	TGTGCCAGCAGAGCCGGAGCGGGGTTTGACGAGCAGTACTTC
TRBJ2-7	TRBV7-2	.	TRBD1	CASSYQTQGAYEQYF	TGTGCCAGCAGCTACCAAACACAGGGGGCCTACGAGCAGTACTTC
TRBJ2-3	TRBV7-6	few	.	CASSLARGSEEYF	TGTGCCAGCAGCTTAGCGCGAGGATCAGAGGAGTATTTT
TRBJ2-1	TRBV20-1	.	.	CSARDGGGRGYNEQFF	TGCAGTGCTAGAGATGGGGGGGGGCGAGGTTACAATGAGCAGTTCTTC
TRBJ2-5	TRBV20-1	few	.	CSAREGGRTTQYF	TGCAGTGCTAGGGAGGGGGGCCGGACGACCCAGTACTTC
TRBJ2-7	TRBV6-2/TRBV6-3	.	.	CASSPATSNSHEQYF	TGTGCCAGCAGTCCTGCGACTAGTAACTCCCACGAGCAGTACTTC
TRBJ2-3	TRBV20-1	.	TRBD2	CSARPRTSGVRDTQYF	TGCAGTGCTAGGCCCCGGACTAGCGGGGTAAGAGATACGCAGTATTTT
TRBJ1-2	TRBV24-1	few	TRBD1	CATSVTGEYGYTF	TGTGCCACCAGTGTCACAGGGGAGTATGGCTACACCTTC
TRBJ1-2	TRBV6-5	.	.	CASSFSWSGANYGYTF	TGTGCCAGCAGTTTTTCATGGTCGGGAGCTAACTATGGCTACACCTTC
TRBJ2-1	TRBV27	.	.	CASSLGGDNNEQFF	TGTGCCAGCAGTTTGGGAGGAGATAACAATGAGCAGTTCTTC
TRBJ2-1	TRBV12-3/TRBV12-4	.	.	CASSLGHLPGQGNYNEQFF	TGTGCCAGCAGTTTAGGGCACCTCCCGGGCCAGGGTAACTACAATGAGCAGTTCTTC
TRBJ1-2	TRBV20-1	.	TRBD1	CSARDATGNYGYTF	TGCAGTGCTAGAGACGCGACAGGGAACTATGGCTACACCTTC
TRBJ1-2	TRBV7-2	few	.	CASSLAGPRGYTF	TGTGCCAGCAGCTTAGCAGGCCCCCGTGGCTACACCTTC
TRBJ1-1	TRBV6-2/TRBV6-3	.	.	CASSRGQGWGTEAFF	TGTGCCAGCAGTCGAGGGCAGGGATGGGGCACTGAAGCTTTCTTT